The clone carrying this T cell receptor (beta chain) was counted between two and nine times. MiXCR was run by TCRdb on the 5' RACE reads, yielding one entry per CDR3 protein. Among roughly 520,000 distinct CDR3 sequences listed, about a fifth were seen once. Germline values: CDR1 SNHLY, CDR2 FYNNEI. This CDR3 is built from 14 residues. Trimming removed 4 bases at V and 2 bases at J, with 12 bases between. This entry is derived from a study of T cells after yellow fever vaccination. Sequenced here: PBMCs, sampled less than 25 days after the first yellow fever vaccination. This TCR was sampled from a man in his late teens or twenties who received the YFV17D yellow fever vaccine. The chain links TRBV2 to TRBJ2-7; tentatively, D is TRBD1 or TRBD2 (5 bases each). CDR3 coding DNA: TGTGCCAGCAGTGGACAGATCGGGGCCTACGAGCAGTACTTC. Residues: CASSGQIGAYEQYF.